The present TCR beta chain was sequenced within a study of blood T cell repertoires in COVID-19. The method was immunoSEQ multiplex PCR; TCRdb's version includes in-frame clones alone and lacks a portion of them. In the table there are 250,000 or so clones, roughly 91% of which are singletons. CDR1 and CDR2 (germline): MNHNY, SVGAGI (reference sequence). This CDR3 has 16 amino acids. The ends lost 2 bases at V and 4 bases at J; junction bases unmatched: 9. What was sequenced was peripheral blood. The chain links TRBV6-6 to TRBJ2-5; TRBD1 matches at 8 bases. This sequence originates from a woman aged 40 to 49 who had recovered from COVID-19. In DNA, the CDR3 is TGTGCCAGCAGTTACGAACCCCAGGGGGCGGGAGAGACCCAGTACTTC. As protein: CASSYEPQGAGETQYF.